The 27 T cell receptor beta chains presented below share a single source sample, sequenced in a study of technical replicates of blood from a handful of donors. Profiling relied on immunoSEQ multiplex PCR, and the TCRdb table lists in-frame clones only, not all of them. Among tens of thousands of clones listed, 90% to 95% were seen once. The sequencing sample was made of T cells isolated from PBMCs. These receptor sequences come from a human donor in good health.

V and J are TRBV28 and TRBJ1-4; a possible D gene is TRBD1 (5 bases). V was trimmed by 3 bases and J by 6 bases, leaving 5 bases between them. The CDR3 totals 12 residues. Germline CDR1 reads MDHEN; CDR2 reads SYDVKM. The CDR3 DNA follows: TGTGCCAGCAGTTTCAGGGATGAAAAACTGTTTTTT. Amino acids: CASSFRDEKLFF.

The CDR3 loop is CASSVNPGGRETQYF. Written as DNA, the CDR3 is TGTGCCAGCAGCGTAAACCCGGGAGGGAGGGAGACCCAGTACTTC. This chain links TRBV9 with TRBJ2-5, with 8 bases fitting TRBD2. Trimming at V came to 1 base and at J to 5 bases, leaving 7 bases not matched to a gene. From germline, CDR1 is SGDLS and CDR2 YYNGEE. The CDR3 runs to 15 residues. The entire variable domain, with the rest obtained from reference TRBV9 and TRBJ2-5, is as follows: DSGVTQTPKHLITATGQRVTLRCSPRSGDLSVYWYQQSLDQGLQFLIQYYNGEERAKGNILERFSAQQFPDLHSELNLSSLELGDSALYFCASSVNPGGRETQYFGPGTRLLVL.

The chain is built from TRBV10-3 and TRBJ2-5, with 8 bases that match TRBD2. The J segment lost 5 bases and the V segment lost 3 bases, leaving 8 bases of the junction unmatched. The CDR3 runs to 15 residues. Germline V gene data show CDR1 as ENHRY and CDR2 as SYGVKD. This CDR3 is CAISDASGSGETQYF. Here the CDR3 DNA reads TGTGCCATCAGTGATGCCAGCGGGAGTGGGGAGACCCAGTACTTC.

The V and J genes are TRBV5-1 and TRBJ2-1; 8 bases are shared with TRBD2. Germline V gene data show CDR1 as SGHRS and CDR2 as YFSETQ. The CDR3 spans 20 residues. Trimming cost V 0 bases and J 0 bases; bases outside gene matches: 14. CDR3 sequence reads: CASSLGPRVAGLYSYNEQFF. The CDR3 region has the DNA TGCGCCAGCAGCTTGGGGCCTCGGGTAGCGGGATTATACTCCTACAATGAGCAGTTCTTC.

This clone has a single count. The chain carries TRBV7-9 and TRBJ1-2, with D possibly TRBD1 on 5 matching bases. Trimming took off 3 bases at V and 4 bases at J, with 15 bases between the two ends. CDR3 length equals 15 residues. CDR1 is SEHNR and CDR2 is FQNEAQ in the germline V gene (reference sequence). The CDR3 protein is CASSLGLDGRYGYTF. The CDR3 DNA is TGTGCCAGCAGCTTGGGACTCGACGGCCGCTATGGCTACACCTTC.

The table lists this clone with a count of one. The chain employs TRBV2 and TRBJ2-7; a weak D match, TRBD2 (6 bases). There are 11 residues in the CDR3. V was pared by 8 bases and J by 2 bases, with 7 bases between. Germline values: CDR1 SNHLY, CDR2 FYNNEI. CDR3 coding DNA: TGTGCCAGCGGGGAGGCCTACGAGCAGTACTTC. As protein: CASGEAYEQYF.

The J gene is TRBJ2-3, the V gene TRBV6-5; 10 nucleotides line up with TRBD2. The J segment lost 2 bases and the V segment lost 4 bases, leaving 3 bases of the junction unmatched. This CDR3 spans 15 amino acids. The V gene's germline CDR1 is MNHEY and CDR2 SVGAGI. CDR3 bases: TGTGCCAGCAGTTGGACTAGCGGATCCACAGATACGCAGTATTTT. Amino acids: CASSWTSGSTDTQYF.

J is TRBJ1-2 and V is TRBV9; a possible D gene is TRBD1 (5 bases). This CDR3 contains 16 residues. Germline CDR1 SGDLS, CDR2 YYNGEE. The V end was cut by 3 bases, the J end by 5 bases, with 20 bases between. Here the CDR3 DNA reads TGTGCCAGCAGCGCGGAGGGGCCGTCCCCGGCTTATGGCTACACCTTC. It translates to CASSAEGPSPAYGYTF.

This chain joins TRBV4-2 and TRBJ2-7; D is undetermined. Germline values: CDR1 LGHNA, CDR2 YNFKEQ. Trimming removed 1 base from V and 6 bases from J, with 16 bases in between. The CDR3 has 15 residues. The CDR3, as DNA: TGTGCCAGCAGCCAAGGAATAGCTAAACCGGCCGAGCAGTACTTC. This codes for CASSQGIAKPAEQYF.

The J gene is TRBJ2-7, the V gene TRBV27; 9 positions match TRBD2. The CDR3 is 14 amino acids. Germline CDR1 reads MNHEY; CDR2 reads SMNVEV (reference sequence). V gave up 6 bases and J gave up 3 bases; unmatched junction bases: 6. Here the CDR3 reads CASSGSGRNYEQYF. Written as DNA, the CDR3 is TGTGCCAGCAGCGGCAGCGGGAGGAACTACGAGCAGTACTTC.

The CDR3 DNA reads as TGTGCCAGCGTGGAGGTGGGGAACACTGAAGCTTTCTTT. This encodes CASVEVGNTEAFF. J is TRBJ1-1 and V is TRBV27; no clear D gene. V was clipped by 8 bases and J by 1 base, with 11 bases between them. The CDR3 totals 13 residues. Germline V lookup: CDR1 MNHEY, CDR2 SMNVEV (reference sequence).

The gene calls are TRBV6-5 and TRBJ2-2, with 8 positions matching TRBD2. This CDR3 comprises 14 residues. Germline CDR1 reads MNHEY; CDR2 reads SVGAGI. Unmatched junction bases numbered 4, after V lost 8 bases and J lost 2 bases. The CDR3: CASSREANTGELFF. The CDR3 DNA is TGTGCCAGCTCGCGGGAGGCAAACACCGGGGAGCTGTTTTTT.

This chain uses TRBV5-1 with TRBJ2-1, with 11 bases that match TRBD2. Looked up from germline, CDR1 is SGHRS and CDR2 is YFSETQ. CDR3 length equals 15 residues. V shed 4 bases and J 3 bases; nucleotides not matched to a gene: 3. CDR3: CASSITSGSYNEQFF. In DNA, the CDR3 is TGCGCCAGCAGCATAACTAGCGGGAGCTACAATGAGCAGTTCTTC. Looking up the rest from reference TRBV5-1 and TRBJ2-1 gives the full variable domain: KAGVTQTPRYLIKTRGQQVTLSCSPISGHRSVSWYQQTPGQGLQFLFEYFSETQRNKGNFPGRFSGRQFSNSRSEMNVSTLELGDSALYLCASSITSGSYNEQFFGPGTRLTVL.

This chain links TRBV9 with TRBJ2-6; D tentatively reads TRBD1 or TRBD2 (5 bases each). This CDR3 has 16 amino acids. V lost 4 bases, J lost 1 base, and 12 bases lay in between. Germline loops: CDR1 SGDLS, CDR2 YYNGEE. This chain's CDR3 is CASSLGESSGANVLTF. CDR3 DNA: TGTGCCAGCAGCTTAGGGGAGTCTTCTGGGGCCAACGTCCTGACTTTC.

CDR3 amino acids: CASSLGGSGTTEAFF. CDR3 bases: TGTGCCAGCAGTTTAGGAGGGTCGGGGACCACTGAAGCTTTCTTT. The genes are TRBV27 and TRBJ1-1; tentatively, D is TRBD1 (5 bases). Germline V gene sequence: CDR1 MNHEY, CDR2 SMNVEV (reference sequence). CDR3 length equals 15 residues. V was clipped by 2 bases and J by 4 bases, with 14 bases between them.

The CDR3 sequence: CASSSDRGNTIYF. The CDR3 nucleotides are TGTGCCAGCAGCTCGGACAGGGGAAACACCATATATTTT. This sequence joins TRBV7-3 and TRBJ1-3, with TRBD1 identical over 7 bases. The V and J ends lost 4 bases and 4 bases, in that order; junction bases with no gene match: 1. The CDR3 is 13 residues long. The germline V gene encodes CDR1 SGHTA and CDR2 FQGTGA.

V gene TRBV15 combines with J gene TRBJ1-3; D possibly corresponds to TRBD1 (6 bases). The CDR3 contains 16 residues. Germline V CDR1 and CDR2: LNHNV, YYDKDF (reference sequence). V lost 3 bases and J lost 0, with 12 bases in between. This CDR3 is CATSSRDTYSGNTIYF. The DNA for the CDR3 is TGTGCCACCAGCAGCCGGGACACGTACTCTGGAAACACCATATATTTT.

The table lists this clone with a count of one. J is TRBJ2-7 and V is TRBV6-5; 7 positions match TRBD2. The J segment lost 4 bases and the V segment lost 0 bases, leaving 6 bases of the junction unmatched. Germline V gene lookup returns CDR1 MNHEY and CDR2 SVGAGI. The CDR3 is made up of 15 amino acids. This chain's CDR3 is CASSYSGLPSYEQYF. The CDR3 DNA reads TGTGCCAGCAGTTACTCGGGACTACCGTCTTACGAGCAGTACTTC.

The CDR3 protein is CASSTGQGLYEQYF. The CDR3 DNA reads as TGTGCCAGCAGCACGGGACAGGGCCTGTACGAGCAGTACTTC. J is TRBJ2-7 and V is TRBV9; TRBD1 matches 9 bases. Trimming cost V 4 bases and J 4 bases; bases outside gene matches: 6. This CDR3 is built from 14 residues. Germline CDR1 reads SGDLS; CDR2 reads YYNGEE.

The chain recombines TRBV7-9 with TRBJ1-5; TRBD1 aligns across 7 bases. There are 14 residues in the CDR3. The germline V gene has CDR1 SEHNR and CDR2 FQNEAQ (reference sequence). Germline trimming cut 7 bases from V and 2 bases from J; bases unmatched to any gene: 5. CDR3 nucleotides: TGTGCCAGCACCCGGACAGGCGGCAATCAGCCCCAGCATTTT. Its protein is CASTRTGGNQPQHF.

The CDR3 nucleotides read TGTGCCAGCAGCGTAGCTTCTCTTAGCGGGAGCTCCGAGCAGTACTTC. Its translation: CASSVASLSGSSEQYF. The chain carries TRBV9 and TRBJ2-7; 9 bases align to TRBD2. V shed 0 bases, J shed 6 bases, and the junction held 10 bases outside the gene matches. This CDR3 is built from 16 residues. The germline V gene encodes CDR1 SGDLS and CDR2 YYNGEE.

The CDR3 bases are TGTGCCAGCAGCTCACGATTAAAGGGGACTAGCGGGATCATGTACGAGCAGTACTTC. Its protein product is CASSSRLKGTSGIMYEQYF. This chain joins TRBV5-6 and TRBJ2-7; 13 bases map to TRBD2. After removal of 3 bases from V and 4 bases from J, the junction contained 16 bases not matched to a gene. Germline CDR1 is SGHDT and CDR2 is YYEEEE. The CDR3 consists of 19 residues.

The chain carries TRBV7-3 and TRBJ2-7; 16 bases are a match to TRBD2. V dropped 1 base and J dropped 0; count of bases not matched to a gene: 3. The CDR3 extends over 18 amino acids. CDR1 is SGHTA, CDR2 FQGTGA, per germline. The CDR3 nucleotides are TGTGCCAGCAGCTTAATGGGACTAGCGGGAGGGCGCTCCTACGAGCAGTACTTC. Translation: CASSLMGLAGGRSYEQYF.

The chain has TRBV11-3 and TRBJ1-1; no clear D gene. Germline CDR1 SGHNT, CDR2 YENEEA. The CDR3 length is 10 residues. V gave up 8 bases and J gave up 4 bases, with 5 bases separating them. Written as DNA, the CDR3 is TGTGCCAGCGCAGGCACTGAAGCTTTCTTT. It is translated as CASAGTEAFF.

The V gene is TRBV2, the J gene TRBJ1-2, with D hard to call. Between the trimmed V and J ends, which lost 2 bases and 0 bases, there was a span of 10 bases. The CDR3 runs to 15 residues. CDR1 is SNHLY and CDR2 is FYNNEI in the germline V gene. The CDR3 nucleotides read TGTGCCAGCAGTGAATCACTGTTAGCTAACTATGGCTACACCTTC. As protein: CASSESLLANYGYTF.

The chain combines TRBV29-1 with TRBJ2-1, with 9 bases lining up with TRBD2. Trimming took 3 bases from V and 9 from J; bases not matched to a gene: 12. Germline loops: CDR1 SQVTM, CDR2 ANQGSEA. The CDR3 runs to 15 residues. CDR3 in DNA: TGCAGCGTTGAGCCCCTAAAGCTAGCGGGACGTGAGCAGTTCTTC. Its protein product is CSVEPLKLAGREQFF.

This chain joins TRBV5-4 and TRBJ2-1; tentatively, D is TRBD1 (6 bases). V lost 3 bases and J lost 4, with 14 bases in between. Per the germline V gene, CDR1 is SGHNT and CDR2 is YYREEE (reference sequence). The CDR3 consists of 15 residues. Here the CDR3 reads CASSSMTGLYNEQFF. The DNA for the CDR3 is TGTGCCAGCAGCTCAATGACAGGACTTTACAATGAGCAGTTCTTC. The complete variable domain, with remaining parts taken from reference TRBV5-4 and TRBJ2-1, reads ETGVTQSPTHLIKTRGQQVTLRCSSQSGHNTVSWYQQALGQGPQFIFQYYREEENGRGNFPPRFSGLQFPNYSSELNVNALELDDSALYLCASSSMTGLYNEQFFGPGTRLTVL.